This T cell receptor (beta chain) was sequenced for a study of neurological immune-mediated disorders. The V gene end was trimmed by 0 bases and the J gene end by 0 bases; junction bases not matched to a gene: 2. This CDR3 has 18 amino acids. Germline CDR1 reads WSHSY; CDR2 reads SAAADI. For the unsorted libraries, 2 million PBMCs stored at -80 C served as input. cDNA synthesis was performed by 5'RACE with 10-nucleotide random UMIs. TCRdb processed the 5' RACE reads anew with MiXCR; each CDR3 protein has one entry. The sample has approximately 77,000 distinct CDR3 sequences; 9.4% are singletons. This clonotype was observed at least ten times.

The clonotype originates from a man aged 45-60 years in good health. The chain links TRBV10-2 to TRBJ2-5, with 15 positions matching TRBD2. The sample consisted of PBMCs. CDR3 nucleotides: TGCGCCAGCAGTGAGTCGGGACTAGCGGGGGGAAACCAAGAGACCCAGTACTTC. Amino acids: CASSESGLAGGNQETQYF.